These 13 T cell receptor beta chains were sequenced from one sample in a study of T cells after yellow fever vaccination. A single record per CDR3 protein comes from TCRdb applying MiXCR to the 5' RACE reads. The sample has approximately 150,000 distinct CDR3 sequences, roughly 6.2% seen once; the top ten hold roughly 3%. Sequences were derived from CD4+ T cells sorted from PBMCs, sampled on the day of the first yellow fever vaccination. The receptors were gathered from a man aged 18 to 29 who received the YFV17D yellow fever vaccine.

This clonotype was found many times. This chain joins TRBV6-6 and TRBJ2-5, with D unclear. Germline CDR1 reads MNHNY; CDR2 reads SVGAGI (reference sequence). The V gene lost 6 bases and the J gene lost 4 bases, with 3 bases spanning the gap. CDR3 length: 10 amino acids. CDR3 nucleotides: TGTGCCAGCAGGAGAGAGACCCAGTACTTC. It codes for CASRRETQYF.

This clonotype was seen many times. This rearrangement joins TRBV4-1 to TRBJ2-5; 9 bases line up with TRBD2. The CDR3 totals 15 residues. V trimming: 0 bases; J trimming: 1 base; junction bases outside the gene matches: 0. CDR1 is MGHRA, CDR2 YSYEKL, per germline. CDR3: CASSQETSGQETQYF. The CDR3 coding sequence is TGCGCCAGCAGCCAAGAGACTAGCGGCCAAGAGACCCAGTACTTC.

This clonotype has a count of ten or more. V gene TRBV20-1 combines with J gene TRBJ2-7; D remains unclear. Germline V gene data show CDR1 as DFQATT and CDR2 as SNEGSKA (reference sequence). Trimming shortened V by 0 bases and J by 2 bases, and 14 bases separated the two germline ends. The CDR3 totals 15 residues. The CDR3 loop is CSARDHSHNTYEQYF. In DNA, the CDR3 is TGCAGTGCTAGAGATCATTCACACAACACCTACGAGCAGTACTTC.

This clonotype was recorded at least ten times. V gene TRBV2 combines with J gene TRBJ1-6; a possible D gene is TRBD1 (5 bases). The germline V gene encodes CDR1 SNHLY and CDR2 FYNNEI. The CDR3 loop spans 17 amino acids. Trimming cost V 2 bases and J 4 bases, with 15 bases left between them. CDR3 in amino acids: CASSEFGGAFYNSPLHF. The CDR3 DNA is TGTGCCAGCAGTGAATTTGGGGGAGCTTTTTATAATTCACCCCTCCACTTT.

V gene TRBV20-1 combines with J gene TRBJ2-3, with 12 bases that match TRBD2. With V trimmed by 5 bases and J by 2 bases, 5 bases remained unmatched. This CDR3 has 15 amino acids. Looked up from germline, CDR1 is DFQATT and CDR2 is SNEGSKA (reference sequence). The CDR3 loop reads CSAPLAGGNTDTQYF. Here the CDR3 DNA reads TGCAGTGCTCCCCTAGCGGGGGGGAACACAGATACGCAGTATTTT.

This clonotype was detected ten times or more. The V and J genes are TRBV7-2 and TRBJ2-1; D call uncertain. V gave up 5 bases and J gave up 6 bases, with 8 bases separating them. Germline V CDR1 and CDR2: SGHTA, FQGNSA. The CDR3 is made up of 12 amino acids. This CDR3 reads CASSPSRNEQFF. The CDR3 DNA reads TGTGCCAGCAGCCCCAGCCGCAATGAGCAGTTCTTC.

This clonotype was counted at least ten times. CDR3 sequence: CSAEGTSGSTDTQYF. In DNA form, the CDR3 reads TGCAGTGCTGAAGGGACTAGCGGGTCCACAGATACGCAGTATTTT. The V call is TRBV20-1, the J call TRBJ2-3; the match to TRBD2 covers 12 bases. Germline V gene lookup returns CDR1 DFQATT and CDR2 SNEGSKA (reference sequence). The V segment lost 5 bases and the J segment 2 bases; nucleotides outside the gene matches: 5. CDR3 length: 15 residues.

The sample holds many counts of this clonotype. V and J are TRBV5-1 and TRBJ1-4; 11 nucleotides align to TRBD1. The CDR3 covers 14 residues. V gave up 4 bases and J gave up 7 bases; unmatched junction bases: 3. Germline V lookup: CDR1 SGHRS, CDR2 YFSETQ. This CDR3 reads CASSADRGLEKLFF. In nucleotides, the CDR3 is TGCGCCAGCAGCGCGGACAGGGGGCTTGAAAAACTGTTTTTT.

The chain links TRBV5-1 to TRBJ1-1, with D perhaps TRBD1 (5 bases). The V and J ends lost 2 bases and 4 bases respectively, with 15 bases between them. Germline CDR1 SGHRS, CDR2 YFSETQ. The CDR3 is made up of 15 amino acids. The CDR3 coding sequence is TGCGCCAGCAGCTTAATGTGGGGGGAAGTCACTGAAGCTTTCTTT. Protein: CASSLMWGEVTEAFF.

This clonotype was recorded many times. The V and J genes are TRBV12-3 or TRBV12-4 and TRBJ2-7, with TRBD1 identical over 9 bases. The CDR3 is 14 amino acids. After removal of 3 bases from V and 3 bases from J, the junction contained 3 bases not matched to a gene. The CDR3: CASSFGTGYYEQYF. In DNA form, the CDR3 reads TGTGCCAGCAGTTTCGGGACAGGGTACTACGAGCAGTACTTC.

V and J are TRBV6-1 and TRBJ2-1, with 7 positions matching TRBD2. Germline V gene sequence: CDR1 MNHNS, CDR2 SASEGT. The CDR3 sequence is 15 residues long. After removal of 7 bases from V and 10 bases from J, the junction contained 16 bases not matched to a gene. This chain's CDR3 is CASTPGGKSLGEQFF. The CDR3 nucleotides are TGTGCCAGCACCCCGGGGGGAAAGTCCCTCGGGGAGCAGTTCTTC.

In its sample, this clonotype was seen many times. The gene calls are TRBV21-1 and TRBJ2-7. TRBV21-1 is annotated as a pseudogene. This CDR3 contains 11 residues. CDR3 sequence reads: CASSKWEQIRV. The CDR3 bases are TGTGCCAGCAGCAAATGGGAACAGATTAGAGTC.

Concerning this clonotype: Given a much more abundant clone one base away, this may be a read error. The chain is built from TRBV6-4 and TRBJ2-3; D remains ambiguous. The CDR3 has 16 residues. Trimming pared 4 bases from V and 2 bases from J, leaving 16 bases between. Per germline, CDR1 MRHNA and CDR2 SNTAGT. The CDR3 spells CASSVRRTPYTDTQYF. The CDR3 DNA follows: TGTGCCAGCAGTGTCAGACGGACCCCGTACACAGATACGCAGTATTTT.